What follows are 10 T cell receptor beta chains derived from one specimen sequenced in a study of cytomegalovirus exposure and HLA in healthy donors. The study ran its PCR with 60 Vbeta and 13 Jbeta primers. This table comes from immunoSEQ multiplex PCR, and its TCRdb copy is limited to in-frame clones, with some not included. The sample has more than 150,000 clones; around three quarters are singletons. Source material: PBMCs. These receptors were obtained from a middle-aged man in good health and CMV-seronegative.

This clone was counted a few times. This sequence joins TRBV4-1 and TRBJ1-4; D is perhaps TRBD1 (5 bases). V lost 8 bases and J lost 3, with 22 bases in between. The CDR3 is 17 residues long. CDR1 and CDR2 from the germline V gene are MGHRA and YSYEKL. The CDR3 loop reads CASRGDGYFQANEKLFF. In DNA, the CDR3 is TGCGCCAGCCGGGGGGACGGGTATTTTCAGGCTAATGAAAAACTGTTTTTT.

The chain is built from TRBV10-3 and TRBJ2-7; 7 bases match TRBD2. V dropped 2 bases and J dropped 7; count of bases not matched to a gene: 2. Germline V gives CDR1 ENHRY, CDR2 SYGVKD. This CDR3 is built from 12 residues. CDR3 nucleotide sequence: TGTGCCATCAGTGAGACTAGCGAGGAGCAGTACTTC. Residues: CAISETSEEQYF.

Here the CDR3 reads CASSQAGTAGNEKLFF. DNA of the CDR3: TGCGCCAGCAGCCAAGCTGGTACAGCCGGTAATGAAAAACTGTTTTTT. The chain links TRBV4-1 to TRBJ1-4, with D hard to call. V was trimmed by 1 base and J by 4 bases, leaving 13 bases between them. The germline gives CDR1 MGHRA, CDR2 YSYEKL. There are 16 residues in the CDR3.

The chain combines TRBV4-2 with TRBJ1-5, with a tentative D call TRBD1 (6 bases). The V gene's germline CDR1 is LGHNA and CDR2 YNFKEQ. V was trimmed by 3 bases and J by 9 bases, leaving 21 bases between them. The CDR3 spans 16 residues. The CDR3 DNA reads as TGTGCCAGCAGCCACTTAGTAGGGGACACACTTACGCCCCAGCATTTT. This sequence encodes CASSHLVGDTLTPQHF.

The rearrangement uses TRBV19 and TRBJ2-1; 8 bases line up with TRBD2. The germline V gene encodes CDR1 LNHDA and CDR2 SQIVND (reference sequence). This CDR3 region has 16 residues. Trimming took 5 bases from V and 3 from J; bases not matched to a gene: 9. For the CDR3, the DNA is TGTGCCAGTAGTGGGCGACTAGCGCGGCTCTACAATGAGCAGTTCTTC. It specifies CASSGRLARLYNEQFF.

This chain connects TRBV30 to TRBJ1-1; the D gene is possibly TRBD1 (5 bases). Trimming took 8 bases from V and 0 from J, leaving 19 bases between them. CDR1 and CDR2 (germline): GTSNPN, SVGIG (reference sequence). This CDR3 is 15 amino acids long. The CDR3 DNA sequence: TGTGCCGCCCTCTCCCAGGGCAAAATGAACACTGAAGCTTTCTTT. It is translated as CAALSQGKMNTEAFF.

The genes are TRBV7-9 and TRBJ1-1; 7 nucleotides line up with TRBD1. Germline values: CDR1 SEHNR, CDR2 FQNEAQ (reference sequence). The CDR3 sequence is 14 residues long. The trim removed 2 bases at V and 5 bases at J, leaving 5 bases unmatched. CDR3 in DNA: TGTGCCAGCAGCTTAATAACAGGGGATACTGAAGCTTTCTTT. Translating gives CASSLITGDTEAFF.

This clone was seen just once. The chain links TRBV7-2 to TRBJ2-1; a possible D gene is TRBD1 (6 bases). Between the trimmed V and J ends, which lost 1 base and 7 bases, there was a span of 8 bases. The CDR3 length is 13 residues. Germline V gives CDR1 SGHTA, CDR2 FQGNSA. The CDR3 loop is CASSLVGGNEQFF. CDR3 nucleotide sequence: TGTGCCAGCAGCTTAGTAGGGGGAAATGAGCAGTTCTTC.

The V gene is TRBV10-3, the J gene TRBJ2-2; 11 nucleotides line up with TRBD2. CDR3 size: 16 residues. V shed 6 bases, J shed 5 bases, and the junction held 8 bases outside the gene matches. Germline V gives CDR1 ENHRY, CDR2 SYGVKD. The CDR3 nucleotides are TGTGCCATCAGAGCGGGACTAGCGGTCACAACCGGGGAGCTGTTTTTT. This codes for CAIRAGLAVTTGELFF.

The rearrangement links TRBV6-1 to TRBJ2-3; 11 bases line up with TRBD2. Germline CDR1 and CDR2: MNHNS and SASEGT. This CDR3 is 18 amino acids long. The J segment lost 0 bases and the V segment lost 2 bases, leaving 7 bases of the junction unmatched. CDR3 in DNA: TGTGCCAGCAGTGAAATACTAGCGGGGGTAGGTAGCACAGATACGCAGTATTTT. It encodes CASSEILAGVGSTDTQYF.